A single sample gave rise to the 29 T cell receptor beta chains below, sequenced in a study of T cell changes during pregnancy in multiple sclerosis. TCRdb keeps only in-frame clones here, not all; method: immunoSEQ multiplex PCR. Altogether 50,000 or so clones are present, 94% being singletons, with the ten largest covering approximately 0.31%. This sample comprised CD4+ T cells from peripheral blood mononuclear cells, obtained in the third trimester of pregnancy. Receptor source: a female donor with multiple sclerosis, enrolled in a pregnancy study.

This chain links TRBV5-1 with TRBJ1-1; D remains ambiguous. Germline V CDR1 and CDR2: SGHRS, YFSETQ. The CDR3 extends over 13 amino acids. The ends were cut back, 3 bases at V and 1 base at J, with 7 bases in the middle. This CDR3 is CASSSGKNTEAFF. For the CDR3, the DNA is TGCGCCAGCAGCTCCGGGAAGAACACTGAAGCTTTCTTT.

The rearrangement uses TRBV5-1 and TRBJ1-6; tentatively, D is TRBD1 (6 bases). Germline V gene sequence: CDR1 SGHRS, CDR2 YFSETQ. The V end lost 3 bases, the J end lost 6 bases, and 13 bases lay between the germline ends. The CDR3 covers 15 residues. The CDR3 nucleotides are TGCGCCAGCAGCTCTCAGGGGCCCTCTAATTCACCCCTCCACTTT. Translating it yields CASSSQGPSNSPLHF.

The V call is TRBV19, the J call TRBJ1-1, with 7 bases aligning to TRBD1. Germline V gene data show CDR1 as LNHDA and CDR2 as SQIVND (reference sequence). The V segment lost 5 bases and the J segment 1 base; nucleotides outside the gene matches: 7. There are 15 residues in the CDR3. The CDR3 spells CASSFTTGWNTEAFF. The DNA for the CDR3 is TGTGCCAGTAGTTTCACGACAGGGTGGAACACTGAAGCTTTCTTT.

This sequence joins TRBV5-1 and TRBJ2-6; 9 bases fit TRBD2. The ends lost 4 bases at V and 1 base at J; junction bases unmatched: 3. The germline V gene encodes CDR1 SGHRS and CDR2 YFSETQ. CDR3 length equals 16 residues. CDR3: CASSLSGGSGANVLTF. DNA for the CDR3: TGCGCCAGCAGCCTTAGCGGGGGATCTGGGGCCAACGTCCTGACTTTC.

This chain connects TRBV5-1 to TRBJ2-6; TRBD1 aligns across 7 bases. The trim removed 3 bases at V and 0 bases at J, leaving 9 bases unmatched. Per germline, CDR1 SGHRS and CDR2 YFSETQ. This CDR3 is 18 amino acids long. The CDR3 reads CASSWTGTASSGANVLTF. CDR3 DNA: TGCGCCAGCAGCTGGACCGGGACAGCGAGCTCTGGGGCCAACGTCCTGACTTTC.

The V and J genes are TRBV7-3 and TRBJ2-1, with D perhaps matching TRBD1 (6 bases). From germline, CDR1 is SGHTA and CDR2 FQGTGA. This CDR3 is built from 16 residues. V lost 1 base and J lost 6, with 16 bases in between. CDR3 amino acids: CASSLIPRTGSNEQFF. The CDR3 DNA is TGTGCCAGCAGCTTAATTCCCCGCACAGGGTCCAATGAGCAGTTCTTC. Full variable domain (remainder filled in from reference TRBV7-3 and TRBJ2-1): GAGVSQTPSNKVTEKGKYVELRCDPISGHTALYWYRQSLGQGPEFLIYFQGTGAADDSGLPNDRFFAVRPEGSVSTLKIQRTERGDSAVYLCASSLIPRTGSNEQFFGPGTRLTVL.

The rearrangement uses TRBV5-6 and TRBJ2-3; TRBD1 is a possible D gene (5 bases). This CDR3 comprises 16 residues. Germline V gene data show CDR1 as SGHDT and CDR2 as YYEEEE. V lost 3 bases, J lost 0 bases, and 14 bases lay in between. The CDR3 spells CASSSSPTASTDTQYF. The CDR3 DNA reads TGTGCCAGCAGCTCCTCCCCGACAGCTAGCACAGATACGCAGTATTTT.

The chain combines TRBV6-1 with TRBJ2-2; the D gene is possibly TRBD1 (5 bases). Germline CDR1 is MNHNS and CDR2 is SASEGT. The length of the CDR3 is 15 residues. Trimming stripped 2 bases from V and 0 bases from J, with 7 bases between. The CDR3 spells CASSETRANTGELFF. The CDR3 nucleotides are TGTGCCAGCAGTGAAACCAGGGCGAACACCGGGGAGCTGTTTTTT.

V is TRBV11-2 and J is TRBJ2-3; 7 nucleotides line up with TRBD2. J lost 3 bases, V lost 1 base, and 4 bases had no gene match. CDR3 length equals 15 residues. Germline CDR1 is SGHAT and CDR2 is FQNNGV. The CDR3 DNA is TGTGCCAGCAGCTTAGGGGGGGGATGGACAGATACGCAGTATTTT. Translation: CASSLGGGWTDTQYF.

In its sample, this clone was seen once. The CDR3 protein is CATSRDSMVSSRGKLFF. DNA for the CDR3: TGTGCCACCAGCAGAGATAGTATGGTTTCCAGCCGGGGAAAACTGTTTTTT. The chain joins TRBV15 to TRBJ1-4; D remains ambiguous. The germline V gene encodes CDR1 LNHNV and CDR2 YYDKDF (reference sequence). Trimming took off 0 bases at V and 10 bases at J, with 21 bases between the two ends. The CDR3 loop spans 17 amino acids.

The chain employs TRBV7-9 and TRBJ1-1; D is possibly TRBD1 (5 bases). Looked up from germline, CDR1 is SEHNR and CDR2 is FQNEAQ (reference sequence). The CDR3 totals 14 residues. The V end lost 5 bases, the J end lost 1 base, and 11 bases lay between the germline ends. The CDR3 loop reads CASSPGLRNTEAFF. CDR3 DNA sequence: TGTGCCAGCAGCCCAGGGTTGAGGAACACTGAAGCTTTCTTT.

The chain combines TRBV4-3 with TRBJ1-1; 7 bases are shared with TRBD1. The length of the CDR3 is 13 residues. Germline V gene lookup returns CDR1 LGHNA and CDR2 YSLEER. Trimming removed 4 bases from V and 7 bases from J; junction bases left unmatched: 6. This CDR3 reads CASSLDRRGEAFF. As DNA, the CDR3 is TGCGCCAGCAGCCTGGACAGGCGGGGTGAAGCTTTCTTT.

This chain connects TRBV10-3 to TRBJ1-2, with D possibly matching TRBD1 (5 bases). The CDR3 extends over 16 amino acids. The ends were cut back, 0 bases at V and 8 bases at J, with 19 bases in the middle. From germline, CDR1 is ENHRY and CDR2 SYGVKD. This CDR3 reads CAISESSFRGSIGYTF. CDR3 DNA: TGTGCCATCAGTGAGTCGAGTTTTCGGGGGTCCATAGGCTACACCTTC.

The chain uses TRBV27 and TRBJ2-2; 7 nucleotides align to TRBD1. The CDR3 extends over 18 amino acids. Trimming at V came to 0 bases and at J to 2 bases, leaving 9 bases not matched to a gene. The germline gives CDR1 MNHEY, CDR2 SMNVEV (reference sequence). CDR3: CASSLSTSHRGNTGELFF. The CDR3 DNA is TGTGCCAGCAGTTTATCAACAAGTCACAGGGGTAACACCGGGGAGCTGTTTTTT.

V and J are TRBV2 and TRBJ2-5; 11 bases align to TRBD2. V trimming: 8 bases; J trimming: 7 bases; junction bases outside the gene matches: 9. This CDR3 is built from 14 residues. Looked up from germline, CDR1 is SNHLY and CDR2 is FYNNEI. This chain's CDR3 is CASEPSGGWRTQYF. CDR3 nucleotides: TGTGCCAGCGAACCTAGCGGGGGGTGGAGGACCCAGTACTTC.

Only one count was recorded for this clone. The rearrangement joins TRBV6-1 to TRBJ1-1; 7 bases line up with TRBD1. In germline, CDR1 is MNHNS, CDR2 SASEGT. CDR3 length equals 15 residues. With V trimmed by 6 bases and J by 0 bases, 7 bases remained unmatched. The CDR3: CASSSRTGLNTEAFF. Written as DNA, the CDR3 is TGTGCCAGCAGCTCCAGGACAGGTTTGAACACTGAAGCTTTCTTT.

The chain's CDR3 is CAWSLLGGGYTF. The DNA for the CDR3 is TGTGCCTGGAGTCTCCTAGGAGGAGGCTACACCTTC. V is TRBV30 and J is TRBJ1-2; D gene uncertain. This CDR3 is built from 12 residues. V lost 2 bases and J 8 bases, leaving 12 bases between the germline ends. CDR1 is GTSNPN, CDR2 SVGIG, per germline (reference sequence).

V gene TRBV7-9 combines with J gene TRBJ1-4; TRBD1 matches at 12 bases. The CDR3 is 15 residues long. Germline V CDR1 and CDR2: SEHNR, FQNEAQ (reference sequence). V dropped 0 bases and J dropped 12; count of bases not matched to a gene: 5. The CDR3 DNA sequence: TGTGCCAGCAGCTTAGCCGGGACAGGGGGCAGGGAACTGTTTTTT. Translation: CASSLAGTGGRELFF. Combining the CDR3 with reference TRBV7-9 and TRBJ1-4 gives the whole variable domain DTGVSQNPRHKITKRGQNVTFRCDPISEHNRLYWYRQTLGQGPEFLTYFQNEAQLEKSRLLSDRFSAERPKGSFSTLEIQRTEQGDSAMYLCASSLAGTGGRELFFGSGTQLSVL.

The J gene is TRBJ2-5, the V gene TRBV30, with 9 bases matching TRBD1. V was clipped by 3 bases and J by 1 base; unmatched bases: 0. Germline V gene data show CDR1 as GTSNPN and CDR2 as SVGIG (reference sequence). The CDR3 runs 13 residues. The CDR3 nucleotides are TGTGCCTGGAGGACAGGGGGCCAAGAGACCCAGTACTTC. Its protein is CAWRTGGQETQYF.

The chain carries TRBV5-1 and TRBJ2-1, with 10 nucleotides matching TRBD2. Germline CDR1 is SGHRS and CDR2 is YFSETQ. The CDR3 has 19 residues. V shed 1 base and J 5 bases; nucleotides not matched to a gene: 15. The CDR3 reads CASSLSVPSGSRNDNEQFF. CDR3 in DNA: TGCGCCAGCAGCTTGTCGGTGCCTAGCGGGAGTCGAAACGACAATGAGCAGTTCTTC.

The gene calls are TRBV11-3 and TRBJ1-2, with 8 bases lining up with TRBD1. Trimming cost V 2 bases and J 0 bases; bases outside gene matches: 5. CDR1 SGHNT and CDR2 YENEEA come from the germline V gene. The CDR3 contains 16 residues. CDR3: CASSLSQDRANYGYTF. In nucleotides, the CDR3 is TGTGCCAGCAGCTTAAGTCAGGACAGGGCTAACTATGGCTACACCTTC.

The chain carries TRBV21-1 and TRBJ2-3; the D segment call TRBD2 is taken from the table without a DNA check. TRBV21-1 constitutes a pseudogene. There are 17 residues in the CDR3. CDR3 residues: CASSAPSRLESTDTQYF. Here the CDR3 DNA reads TGTGCCAGCAGCGCCCCTTCGCGGCTAGAGAGCACAGATACGCAGTATTTT.

The chain joins TRBV28 to TRBJ2-7; D remains unclear. Trimming took off 6 bases at V and 5 bases at J, with 23 bases between the two ends. Germline loops: CDR1 MDHEN, CDR2 SYDVKM. The CDR3 extends over 16 amino acids. CDR3 bases: TGTGCCAGCAGCGGAGATAGTGGTTTAACATCCAACGAGCAGTACTTC. Residues: CASSGDSGLTSNEQYF.

For the CDR3, the DNA is TGTGCCAGCAGTTTAGGGCTTAGCTACACCTTC. This translates into CASSLGLSYTF. The rearrangement uses TRBV28 and TRBJ1-2; no reliable D call. V was clipped by 2 bases and J by 9 bases, with 7 bases between them. The CDR3 extends over 11 amino acids. The germline gives CDR1 MDHEN, CDR2 SYDVKM.

This clone was seen a single time. The CDR3 region is CAGGTDSYEQYF. CDR3 DNA sequence: TGTGCCGGCGGGACAGACTCCTACGAGCAGTACTTC. V is TRBV2 and J is TRBJ2-7; a weak D match, TRBD1 (7 bases). The CDR3 is made up of 12 amino acids. Germline-derived CDR1 and CDR2 are SNHLY and FYNNEI. Trimming stripped 11 bases from V and 0 bases from J, with 11 bases between.

V is TRBV5-1 and J is TRBJ1-4; no reliable D call. This CDR3 spans 14 amino acids. Germline loops: CDR1 SGHRS, CDR2 YFSETQ. V lost 0 bases and J 5 bases, leaving 8 bases between the germline ends. In DNA, the CDR3 is TGCGCCAGCAGCTTGGGTCGTCTAAATGAAAAACTGTTTTTT. Translating gives CASSLGRLNEKLFF.

This clone was detected only once. For the CDR3, the DNA is TGTGCCAGCAGCTACAAAATAGCGGGGTACGGCACAGATACGCAGTATTTT. Its protein product is CASSYKIAGYGTDTQYF. The chain links TRBV5-6 to TRBJ2-3, with 8 nucleotides matching TRBD2. This CDR3 is built from 17 residues. The V gene's germline CDR1 is SGHDT and CDR2 YYEEEE. V was pared by 3 bases and J by 1 base, with 10 bases of the junction left unmatched. Using reference TRBV5-6 and TRBJ2-3 for the parts outside the CDR3, the full variable domain is DAGVTQSPTHLIKTRGQQVTLRCSPKSGHDTVSWYQQALGQGPQFIFQYYEEEERQRGNFPDRFSGHQFPNYSSELNVNALLLGDSALYLCASSYKIAGYGTDTQYFGPGTRLTVL.

This chain links TRBV28 with TRBJ1-2, with unresolved D. Trimming took off 3 bases at V and 3 bases at J, with 14 bases between the two ends. Germline CDR1 reads MDHEN; CDR2 reads SYDVKM. This CDR3 has 15 residues. The CDR3 sequence is CASSFFSQEDYGYTF. The CDR3, as DNA: TGTGCCAGCAGTTTCTTTTCGCAGGAGGACTATGGCTACACCTTC.

A single count supports this clone. V and J are TRBV4-3 and TRBJ1-1, with D possibly matching TRBD1 (6 bases). CDR1 and CDR2 from the germline V gene are LGHNA and YSLEER. The CDR3 runs 16 residues. Deletions cut 1 base from V and 1 base from J, with 13 bases between. The CDR3 DNA is TGCGCCAGCAGCCAAGGGTCGGGACACCCGAACACTGAAGCTTTCTTT. This encodes CASSQGSGHPNTEAFF.